This TCR beta chain stems from a study of blood T cells in healthy people across ages. Study results and limitations: Expanded clonotype changes were possibly confounded by unknown donor CMV status.

This clonotype was detected a few times. The antigen is undetermined. Combining a sample-barcoded 5' primer with a J-beta primer mix, a second PCR ran for roughly 7 to 12 cycles. Each cDNA molecule, via a template-switch adaptor with 12 random nucleotides, was tagged. There were at least 3 million CDR3-containing paired-end reads obtained from each sample. TCRdb reprocessed the 5' RACE reads with MiXCR, giving one entry per CDR3 protein. The data contain 1.5 million to 2 million distinct CDR3 sequences, roughly 27% of them singletons. CDR1 is DFQATT, CDR2 SNEGSKA, per germline (reference sequence). The V and J ends lost 7 bases and 4 bases respectively, with 14 bases between them. The CDR3 contains 13 residues.

Sample: blood. The V call is TRBV20-1, the J call TRBJ1-5; D might be TRBD1 (5 bases). The receptor comes from a woman in her twenties or thirties in good health. CDR3 sequence reads: CSVWAGLNQPQHF. The CDR3 DNA reads TGCAGTGTTTGGGCGGGACTGAATCAGCCCCAGCATTTT.